The clone carrying this TCR beta chain occurred many times. As yet, its antigen is unknown. Using RNA transcripts as the source, TCR beta CDR3 regions were amplified. First-round RT-PCR targeting the TCR CDR3 was performed with the HTBI primer set. One entry per CDR3 protein, called by TCRdb with MiXCR from the multiplex PCR reads. Of approximately 46,000 distinct CDR3 sequences listed, about half were seen once; the top ten hold more than 25%. The study defined stable Graves' hyperthyroidism as no ophthalmopathy progression within 18 months. The sample originates from a study of T cells in Graves' hyperthyroidism and ophthalmopathy. V shed 0 bases and J shed 2 bases, with 8 bases lying between them. This CDR3 is 15 amino acids long. The germline V gene encodes CDR1 SGDLS and CDR2 YYNGEE. Findings and caveats of the study: Progression to ophthalmopathy was predicted a median of 6.5 months early. In blood, most of the thyroid clonotypes expanded above 0.001 were also present.

Sequencing was performed on peripheral blood or thyroid tissue (not recorded which). The chain has TRBV9 and TRBJ1-4; D gene ambiguous. The source is a woman between 50 and 59 years old with Graves' hyperthyroidism. In DNA, the CDR3 is TGTGCCAGCAGCGTAGAACCGGGGACTAATGAAAAACTGTTTTTT. Amino acid sequence: CASSVEPGTNEKLFF.